The 7 T cell receptor beta chains given below trace back to one sample, sequenced in a study of T cells in Graves' hyperthyroidism and ophthalmopathy. Regions amplified from RNA transcripts were the TCR beta CDR3 regions. RT-PCR in the first round (using the HTBI primer set) targeted the TCR CDR3. Using its own MiXCR run on the multiplex PCR reads, TCRdb lists one record per CDR3 protein. Among fewer than 800,000 distinct CDR3 sequences listed, approximately 16% were seen once. Input material: blood. All receptors derive from a man aged 18 to 30 with Graves' hyperthyroidism.

This clonotype was observed a handful of times. In DNA, the CDR3 is TGCAGTGCTAGTGGGGACAGGGGGCAACAAGAGACCCAGTACTTC. Protein product: CSASGDRGQQETQYF. The V call is TRBV20-1, the J call TRBJ2-5, with 12 bases that match TRBD1. This CDR3 comprises 15 residues. CDR1 DFQATT and CDR2 SNEGSKA come from the germline V gene (reference sequence). V was clipped by 3 bases and J by 2 bases; unmatched bases: 4.

The chain employs TRBV15 and TRBJ2-1; TRBD2 matches at 7 bases. There are 18 residues in the CDR3. The V segment lost 3 bases and the J segment 0 bases; nucleotides outside the gene matches: 11. CDR1 LNHNV and CDR2 YYDKDF come from the germline V gene (reference sequence). The CDR3 sequence: CATSRDRDYPISYNEQFF. The DNA of the CDR3 is TGTGCCACCAGCAGGGACCGGGACTACCCTATCTCCTACAATGAGCAGTTCTTC. Filled out from reference TRBV15 and TRBJ2-1, the complete variable domain reads DAMVIQNPRYQVTQFGKPVTLSCSQTLNHNVMYWYQQKSSQAPKLLFHYYDKDFNNEADTPDNFQSRRPNTSFCFLDIRSPGLGDTAMYLCATSRDRDYPISYNEQFFGPGTRLTVL.

This clonotype was detected a few times. V gene TRBV29-1 combines with J gene TRBJ2-5; 9 bases align to TRBD2. The CDR3 loop spans 13 amino acids. In germline, CDR1 is SQVTM, CDR2 ANQGSEA. Trimming took 8 bases from V and 7 from J; bases not matched to a gene: 11. The chain's CDR3 is CSKWDPAGGTQYF. CDR3 nucleotide sequence: TGCAGCAAATGGGACCCAGCGGGAGGGACCCAGTACTTC.

This clonotype occurred many times. V and J are TRBV30 and TRBJ2-1; 15 nucleotides match TRBD2. Germline V gene sequence: CDR1 GTSNPN, CDR2 SVGIG (reference sequence). The CDR3 sequence is 14 residues long. The V and J ends lost 3 bases and 7 bases, in that order; junction bases with no gene match: 1. The CDR3 sequence: CAWRGLAGGNEQFF. The CDR3 coding sequence is TGTGCCTGGAGGGGACTAGCGGGAGGAAATGAGCAGTTCTTC. The full variable domain, rest sourced from reference TRBV30 and TRBJ2-1, is SQTIHQWPATLVQPVGSPLSLECTVEGTSNPNLYWYRQAAGRGLQLLFYSVGIGQISSEVPQNLSASRPQDRQFILSSKKLLLSDSGFYLCAWRGLAGGNEQFFGPGTRLTVL.

This clonotype was counted at least ten times. The chain carries TRBV6-6 and TRBJ1-5; D is unresolved. The V gene's germline CDR1 is MNHNY and CDR2 SVGAGI (reference sequence). Trimming took 4 bases from V and 2 from J, leaving 9 bases between them. This CDR3 contains 14 residues. The CDR3 region has the DNA TGTGCCAGCAGTTCAACAACGGGCAATCAGCCCCAGCATTTT. Translation gives CASSSTTGNQPQHF.

This clonotype was detected a few times. This sequence joins TRBV6-2 or TRBV6-3 and TRBJ2-4; D unresolved. This CDR3 spans 17 amino acids. Trimming pared 1 base from V and 2 bases from J, leaving 15 bases between. Per the germline V gene, CDR1 is MNHEY and CDR2 is SVGEGT. The CDR3 reads CASSYWNIGLTKNIQYF. The CDR3 region has the DNA TGTGCCAGCAGTTACTGGAATATAGGGTTGACCAAAAACATTCAGTACTTC.

This clonotype was seen ten or more times. This chain joins TRBV6-2 or TRBV6-3 and TRBJ1-2, with D unresolved. From germline, CDR1 is MNHEY and CDR2 SVGEGT. V dropped 4 bases and J dropped 8 bases, with 23 bases sitting between them. The length of the CDR3 is 16 residues. The CDR3 region has the DNA TGTGCCAGCAGTTCTATAGCCGACTTGGAACCCGGAGGCTACACCTTC. Amino acid sequence: CASSSIADLEPGGYTF.